These 18 T cell receptor beta chains share one sample of origin, sequenced in a study of blood T cell repertoires in COVID-19. Clones were read by immunoSEQ multiplex PCR, and TCRdb kept only the in-frame ones, dropping some. The data hold approximately 170,000 clones, with 84% observed a single time. Material: peripheral blood. Receptors originate from a man aged 65-85 years with active or convalescent COVID-19.

The gene calls are TRBV3-1 (or the pseudogene TRBV3-2) and TRBJ1-4; TRBD1 is a possible D gene (6 bases). Trimming stripped 2 bases from V and 8 bases from J, with 15 bases between. CDR1 is LGHDT, CDR2 YNNKEL, per germline (reference sequence). This CDR3 contains 15 residues. CDR3 sequence: CASSQQGRGSEKLFF. The CDR3 region has the DNA TGTGCCAGCAGCCAACAGGGGAGGGGAAGCGAAAAACTGTTTTTT.

J is TRBJ1-6 and V is TRBV19; weak D call: TRBD1 (5 bases). V was trimmed by 1 base and J by 12 bases, leaving 10 bases between them. Looked up from germline, CDR1 is LNHDA and CDR2 is SQIVND (reference sequence). The CDR3 is 13 amino acids. The CDR3 DNA sequence: TGTGCCAGTAGTATAGTAGGGGATAAACCCCTCCACTTT. This translates into CASSIVGDKPLHF.

The J gene is TRBJ1-4, the V gene TRBV5-6; D unclear. CDR1 and CDR2 from the germline V gene are SGHDT and YYEEEE. V dropped 7 bases and J dropped 0 bases, with 10 bases sitting between them. This CDR3 is built from 14 residues. CDR3 region: CASFRRATNEKLFF. The CDR3 DNA reads TGTGCCAGCTTCCGTCGTGCAACTAATGAAAAACTGTTTTTT.

This chain uses TRBV28 with TRBJ2-3; TRBD2 is a possible D gene (5 bases). CDR3 size: 14 residues. Trimming left V 2 bases short and J 7 bases short, with 13 bases between. Germline loops: CDR1 MDHEN, CDR2 SYDVKM. The CDR3 region has the DNA TGTGCCAGCAGTTTACCTGGACTGGGATATACGCAGTATTTT. It yields the protein CASSLPGLGYTQYF.

This chain links TRBV7-2 with TRBJ1-4; no clear D. This CDR3 spans 16 amino acids. The V and J ends lost 3 bases and 4 bases respectively, with 15 bases between them. Germline assignment: CDR1 SGHTA and CDR2 FQGNSA. The CDR3 region has the DNA TGTGCCAGCAGCTTGCAAACAAGGGAGTATAATGAAAAACTGTTTTTT. This translates into CASSLQTREYNEKLFF. The full variable domain, rest sourced from reference TRBV7-2 and TRBJ1-4, is GAGVSQSPSNKVTEKGKDVELRCDPISGHTALYWYRQSLGQGLEFLIYFQGNSAPDKSGLPSDRFSAERTGGSVSTLTIQRTQQEDSAVYLCASSLQTREYNEKLFFGSGTQLSVL.

This clone was seen only once. The chain is built from TRBV18 and TRBJ2-1; 7 bases are shared with TRBD1. With 3 bases clipped from V and 5 bases from J, the junction kept 4 bases outside the gene matches. Germline V gene sequence: CDR1 KGHSH, CDR2 LQKENI. The CDR3 spans 14 residues. The CDR3 bases are TGTGCCAGCTCACCTGTACAGGGGCACAATGAGCAGTTCTTC. Encoded protein: CASSPVQGHNEQFF.

This chain connects TRBV6-5 to TRBJ2-7, with 9 bases fitting TRBD1. After removal of 5 bases from V and 1 base from J, the junction contained 6 bases not matched to a gene. The CDR3 has 15 residues. Germline values: CDR1 MNHEY, CDR2 SVGAGI. The CDR3 is CASSPRDRVSYEQYF. The CDR3 DNA reads TGTGCCAGCAGTCCCCGGGACAGGGTGTCCTACGAGCAGTACTTC.

This clone was picked up one time. The V gene is TRBV4-1, the J gene TRBJ2-1, with 8 bases aligning to TRBD2. Germline V gene data show CDR1 as MGHRA and CDR2 as YSYEKL. The trim removed 6 bases at V and 0 bases at J, leaving 7 bases unmatched. CDR3 length: 16 residues. CDR3 sequence reads: CASRHTTSGSYNEQFF. The CDR3, as DNA: TGCGCCAGCAGGCACACAACTAGCGGCTCCTACAATGAGCAGTTCTTC.

The chain combines TRBV5-1 with TRBJ1-1; a weak D match, TRBD1 (6 bases). This CDR3 is 15 amino acids long. CDR1 SGHRS and CDR2 YFSETQ come from the germline V gene. Trimming left V 3 bases short and J 0 bases short, with 12 bases between. CDR3 sequence: CASSSQGSVNTEAFF. For the CDR3, the DNA is TGCGCCAGCAGCTCCCAGGGGAGTGTGAACACTGAAGCTTTCTTT.

This rearrangement joins TRBV19 to TRBJ1-5, with 9 bases aligning to TRBD1. In germline, CDR1 is LNHDA, CDR2 SQIVND (reference sequence). J lost 4 bases, V lost 1 base, and 8 bases had no gene match. The CDR3 length is 17 residues. CDR3 protein: CASSIVSGTGLNQPQHF. CDR3 DNA sequence: TGTGCCAGTAGTATAGTCAGCGGGACAGGGCTTAATCAGCCCCAGCATTTT.

The V call is TRBV12-3 or TRBV12-4, the J call TRBJ1-5; D uncertain. The CDR3 consists of 13 residues. The ends were cut back, 2 bases at V and 4 bases at J, with 6 bases in the middle. The CDR3 region is CASSLTENQPQHF. For the CDR3, the DNA is TGTGCCAGCAGTTTAACAGAGAATCAGCCCCAGCATTTT.

This chain joins TRBV11-1 and TRBJ2-7; D is perhaps TRBD1 (6 bases). The V end lost 3 bases, the J end lost 0 bases, and 12 bases lay between the germline ends. Germline loops: CDR1 SGHAT, CDR2 FQDESV (reference sequence). CDR3 length: 15 residues. The CDR3 sequence: CASSLWQGSSYEQYF. The CDR3 coding sequence is TGTGCCAGCAGCTTGTGGCAGGGGTCCTCCTACGAGCAGTACTTC.

This clone was counted between two and nine times. This sequence joins TRBV15 and TRBJ1-2, with a weak D call TRBD1 (6 bases). V was pared by 0 bases and J by 2 bases, with 13 bases between. The CDR3 sequence is 16 residues long. Germline V gene sequence: CDR1 LNHNV, CDR2 YYDKDF (reference sequence). The CDR3 coding sequence is TGTGCCACCAGCAGAGATAGGGGGACAAGCAACTATGGCTACACCTTC. Encoded protein: CATSRDRGTSNYGYTF.

The V and J genes are TRBV3-1 (or the pseudogene TRBV3-2) and TRBJ2-2, with D hard to call. CDR1 is LGHDT and CDR2 is YNNKEL in the germline V gene (reference sequence). The CDR3 sequence is 17 residues long. Trimming cost V 2 bases and J 0 bases, with 13 bases left between them. CDR3: CASSQSRSGTNTGELFF. CDR3 in DNA: TGTGCCAGCAGCCAAAGCCGTTCCGGTACGAACACCGGGGAGCTGTTTTTT.

This rearrangement joins TRBV24-1 to TRBJ1-4; TRBD1 aligns across 8 bases. After removal of 5 bases from V and 7 bases from J, the junction contained 8 bases not matched to a gene. The CDR3 covers 15 residues. CDR1 is KGHDR and CDR2 is SFDVKD in the germline V gene. The CDR3 spells CATSAGGQGSEKLFF. CDR3 sequence (DNA): TGTGCCACCAGTGCGGGCGGACAGGGCTCTGAAAAACTGTTTTTT.

The chain joins TRBV7-2 to TRBJ2-7; possibly TRBD2 for D (6 bases). The CDR3 runs 14 residues. Germline-derived CDR1 and CDR2 are SGHTA and FQGNSA. Trimming removed 7 bases at V and 5 bases at J, with 18 bases between. CDR3 DNA: TGTGCCAGCAACCAAAGGGCAGGCGGGGACGAGCAGTACTTC. It yields the protein CASNQRAGGDEQYF.

The chain has TRBV15 and TRBJ2-7, with D perhaps matching TRBD2 (7 bases). Germline CDR1 reads LNHNV; CDR2 reads YYDKDF (reference sequence). V was shortened by 5 bases and J by 3 bases, with 14 bases between the two germline ends. The CDR3 spans 14 residues. CDR3 sequence: CATSVGGGSYEQYF. The CDR3, as DNA: TGTGCCACCAGCGTAGGGGGAGGGAGCTACGAGCAGTACTTC. Complete variable domain (other parts from reference TRBV15 and TRBJ2-7): DAMVIQNPRYQVTQFGKPVTLSCSQTLNHNVMYWYQQKSSQAPKLLFHYYDKDFNNEADTPDNFQSRRPNTSFCFLDIRSPGLGDTAMYLCATSVGGGSYEQYFGPGTRLTVT.

This rearrangement joins TRBV5-5 to TRBJ2-1; a possible D gene is TRBD2 (5 bases). Germline-derived CDR1 and CDR2 are SGHKS and YYEKEE (reference sequence). V lost 4 bases, J lost 4 bases, and 15 bases lay in between. This CDR3 region has 15 residues. The CDR3 loop is CASSRAAANYNEQFF. The CDR3 DNA reads as TGTGCCAGCAGCCGAGCGGCAGCTAATTACAATGAGCAGTTCTTC.